The entry that follows covers one T cell receptor beta chain sequence. Its antigen is currently unknown. The sample comes from a study of CD8+CD57+ T cells in acquired aplastic anemia. In the study overall: An average of roughly 2.9 ug of DNA was obtained from sorted CD4+ and CD8+ cells.

Study findings and constraints: Both patients and controls carried the same twenty-nine CD8+ CDR3 sequences.

Profiling of TCR beta VDJ combinations and CDR3 sequences used genomic DNA as template. One entry per CDR3 protein, called by TCRdb with MiXCR from the reads. The sample yields 150,000 to 200,000 distinct CDR3 sequences, about 64% seen once. Sequencing was carried out using sorted CD4+, CD8+, or CD8+CD57+ T cells (not recorded which) from PBMCs. The origin of this receptor is a human donor in good health.

The DNA for the CDR3 is TGTGCCACCAGTGATTTAGACGGGAGTCTGCCCGAGCAGTTCTTC. Amino acids: CATSDLDGSLPEQFF. The chain recombines TRBV24-1 with TRBJ2-1; perhaps TRBD2 as D (6 bases). V lost 1 base to trimming and J lost 10 bases, with 16 bases between them. The CDR3 has 15 amino acids. The V gene's germline CDR1 is KGHDR and CDR2 SFDVKD.